This T cell receptor (beta chain) was documented in a study of T-cell memory formation after mild COVID-19 (dated by TCRdb to the early 2020s). As for the study more broadly: TCR sequence clusters from the two donors were largely donor specific. Two young, previously healthy adult volunteers made up the cohort, one male and one female. In two donors, T-cell clones that expanded and contracted after mild COVID-19 were followed by sequencing TCRalpha and TCRbeta repertoires longitudinally.

What the work shows at the level of the full study, not this receptor alone: Contracting CD4+ clones appeared mostly in the CM and EM memory subsets, whereas CD8+ clones were enriched in EMRA. Some responding clones were detected in pre-infection memory, suggesting pre-existing cross-reactive memory T cells joined the SARS-CoV-2 response. The study included only two mild cases, and larger cohorts that include severe cases with pre-infection samples were judged to be necessary. Clones contracting from day 15 to 85 had balanced CD4/CD8 phenotypes, while a second wave expanding from day 15 to 37 was biased towards CD4+. Whether the second-wave clones peaking on day 37 were SARS-CoV-2 specific was not confirmed.

This clonotype was seen more than once but under ten times. It lacks a known antigen. No base quality information exists; no much larger clone differs at one position. Ficoll-Paque density gradient centrifugation was the method used to isolate PBMCs. Sequencing was carried out with an Illumina NovaSeq 6000. TCRalpha and TCRbeta cDNA libraries were built by 5'RACE with constant-segment primers, adding sample barcodes and unique molecular identifiers. RNA was extracted from every sample with Trizol reagent. Library amplification was performed in two PCR steps, and a second sample barcode and Illumina TruSeq adapters were introduced in the second step. The libraries were sequenced on an Illumina NovaSeq using 2 x 150 bp paired-end reads. In the authors' own workflow: The reads were demultiplexed and collapsed into UMI-guided consensus sequences using migec v1.2.7. Using mixcr v2.1.11, UMI consensuses were aligned to TRA and TRB V and J templates and then assembled into clonotypes. A clonotype was counted as expanded or contracted only when both edgeR and NoisET called the clonotype significant, with the noise models trained on biological replicates. For edgeR calls, the cutoffs were a false discovery rate-adjusted p below 0.01 and a log2 fold-change threshold of 1. As an exploratory analysis of dynamics, max-normalized trajectories of the 1000 most abundant clonotypes were examined by PCA with hierarchical clustering. The CD4 or CD8 phenotype of responding clones was assigned using the separately sequenced CD4+ and CD8+ repertoires. The raw public data were reprocessed by TCRdb itself: fastp quality trimming at Q25, MiXCR clonotype calling, in-frame beta chains only. Records with the same CDR3 protein are collapsed into one entry carrying the most frequent genes and DNA. The V and J calls shown here were made by TCRdb, not taken from the authors' results. The sample table lists some 100,000 distinct CDR3 sequences, around 10% of them with a count of one. The ten largest clones take up 40% of the sample.

The origin of this receptor is a man aged 18 to 30 who had mild COVID-19 (a few samples of this study predate the infection). The sample titles of this study are shuffled in the database, so cell type and time point are left out; the donor was told from shared clones. Source material: PBMCs or a T cell subset sorted from them (not recorded which).

The bases read TGTGCCAGCAGTTTAGTGGGACAGGGGAGTTACAATGAGCAGTTCTTC. Its coded protein is CASSLVGQGSYNEQFF. Recombination linked TRBV12-3 or TRBV12-4 to TRBJ2-1; 10 central bases correspond to TRBD1. From the cysteine through the phenylalanine, the CDR3 covers 16 amino acids. Only CDR3 DNA is held: 48 bases, read in frame from base 1. Germline trimming amounts to 1 base on V and 4 bases on J, with 4 as the count of junction bases outside the gene matches.